The rows below give T cell receptor beta chains drawn from one sample of a study of sequential checkpoint blockade in melanoma. TCRdb's table, derived via immunoSEQ multiplex PCR, lists solely in-frame clones and lacks some. The sample lists some 4,900 clones, roughly a third seen once, with roughly 7% in the top ten. This material consisted of tumor tissue (inferred from file names), taken from a patient given nivolumab and ipilimumab in sequence. The receptors stem from a human donor with melanoma. Each CDR3 is given without its conserved first and last residue.

J gene: TRBJ2-2; V gene: TRBV10-2; CDR3 protein: ASTLGRSNTGELF
J gene: TRBJ2-7; V gene: TRBV6-4; CDR3 protein: ASMGGHEQY
J gene: TRBJ1-1; V gene: TRBV14; CDR3 protein: ASSQLTGANTEAF
J gene: TRBJ2-3; V gene: TRBV28; CDR3 protein: ASSLVGQGTTDTQY
J gene: TRBJ2-7; V gene: TRBV6-1; CDR3 protein: ASSEGTGTGSYEQY
J gene: TRBJ2-1; V gene: TRBV19; CDR3 protein: ASSFRLAGGQQF
J gene: TRBJ2-2; V gene: TRBV19; CDR3 protein: ASTLSVGVTGELF
J gene: TRBJ2-7; V gene: TRBV18; CDR3 protein: ASSPQGDEQY
J gene: TRBJ2-3; V gene: TRBV6-8; CDR3 protein: ASSLGIDRFTDTQY
J gene: TRBJ2-1; V gene: TRBV15; CDR3 protein: ATNPGGIRNEQF
J gene: TRBJ2-3; V gene: TRBV6-8; CDR3 protein: ASSDRVSGTDTQY
J gene: TRBJ2-1; V gene: TRBV27; CDR3 protein: ASSSLLAGARNEQF
J gene: TRBJ2-7; V gene: TRBV12-2; CDR3 protein: ASRHCVRQARSYEQY
J gene: TRBJ1-2; V gene: TRBV6-8; CDR3 protein: ASSPMGRNYGYT
J gene: TRBJ2-1; V gene: TRBV4-1; CDR3 protein: ASSQDRRLYNEQF